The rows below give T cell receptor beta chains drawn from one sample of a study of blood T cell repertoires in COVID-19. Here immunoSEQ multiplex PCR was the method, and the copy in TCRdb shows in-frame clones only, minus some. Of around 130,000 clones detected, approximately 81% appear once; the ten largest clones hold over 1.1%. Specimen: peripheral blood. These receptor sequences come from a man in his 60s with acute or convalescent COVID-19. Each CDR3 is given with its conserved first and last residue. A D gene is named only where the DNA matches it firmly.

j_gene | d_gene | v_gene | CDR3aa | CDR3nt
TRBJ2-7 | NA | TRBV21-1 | CASSKKCGGGPSSYEQYF | TGTGCCAGCAGCAAGAAATGCGGGGGCGGTCCCTCCTCCTACGAGCAGTACTTC
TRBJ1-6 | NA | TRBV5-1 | CASSLDRDSPLHF | TGCGCCAGCAGCTTGGACAGGGATTCACCCCTCCACTTT
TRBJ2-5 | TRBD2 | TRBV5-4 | CASSFPLAGEETQYF | TGTGCCAGCAGCTTCCCACTAGCGGGGGAAGAGACCCAGTACTTC
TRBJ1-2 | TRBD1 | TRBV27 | CASSAGQGANYGYTF | TGTGCCAGCAGTGCGGGACAGGGGGCTAACTATGGCTACACCTTC
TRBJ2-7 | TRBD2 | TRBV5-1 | CASSFSAGGEQYF | TGCGCCAGCAGCTTTTCAGCGGGAGGCGAGCAGTACTTC
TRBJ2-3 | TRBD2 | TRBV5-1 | CASGTSGGLTDTQYF | TGCGCCAGCGGGACTAGCGGGGGCCTCACAGATACGCAGTATTTT
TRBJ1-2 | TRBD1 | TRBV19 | CASLRTGMNYGYTF | TGTGCCAGCCTAAGGACAGGGATGAACTATGGCTACACCTTC
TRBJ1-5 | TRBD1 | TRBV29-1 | CSPRDRGRRSNQPQHF | TGCAGCCCCAGGGACAGGGGGAGAAGGAGCAATCAGCCCCAGCATTTT
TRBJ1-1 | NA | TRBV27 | CASSLGTSNTEAFF | TGTGCCAGCAGTTTAGGGACATCTAACACTGAAGCTTTCTTT
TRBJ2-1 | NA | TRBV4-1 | CASSQDRGTYNEQFF | TGCGCCAGCAGCCAAGATAGGGGGACCTACAATGAGCAGTTCTTC
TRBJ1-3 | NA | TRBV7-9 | CASSLGSRSGNTIYF | TGTGCCAGCAGCTTGGGCAGTCGCTCTGGAAACACCATATATTTT